This T cell receptor (beta chain) originates from a study of human T cells and chemical hapten exposure. Background on the study: Predominantly women, the patients had alopecia areata, totalis or universalis.

Time point indicated: patch test 2, 6 weeks after DPC sensitization. Stated treatment: therapeutic diphenylcyclopropenone sensitization with weekly scalp DPC. Alopecia patients between 18 and 70 years old and suitable for DPC were used as donors. One entry per CDR3 protein, called by TCRdb with MiXCR from the RACE reads. The sample shows about 54,000 distinct CDR3 sequences, 7.5% to 10% of them seen only once. This clonotype has at least ten counts. This TCR derives from a woman in her forties or fifties with alopecia areata. Some clones in this sample may be carry-over from other donors' samples. Sample: whole blood, taken in connection with sensitization to the hapten diphenylcyclopropenone (DPC).

CDR3 sequence reads: CASRHSGRIFGGELFF. DNA of the CDR3: TGTGCCAGCAGGCATAGCGGGAGAATCTTTGGCGGGGAGCTGTTTTTT. J is TRBJ2-2 and V is TRBV14, with 9 positions matching TRBD2. This CDR3 contains 16 residues. After removal of 6 bases from V and 7 bases from J, the junction contained 12 bases not matched to a gene. CDR1 is SGHDN, CDR2 FVKESK, per germline.